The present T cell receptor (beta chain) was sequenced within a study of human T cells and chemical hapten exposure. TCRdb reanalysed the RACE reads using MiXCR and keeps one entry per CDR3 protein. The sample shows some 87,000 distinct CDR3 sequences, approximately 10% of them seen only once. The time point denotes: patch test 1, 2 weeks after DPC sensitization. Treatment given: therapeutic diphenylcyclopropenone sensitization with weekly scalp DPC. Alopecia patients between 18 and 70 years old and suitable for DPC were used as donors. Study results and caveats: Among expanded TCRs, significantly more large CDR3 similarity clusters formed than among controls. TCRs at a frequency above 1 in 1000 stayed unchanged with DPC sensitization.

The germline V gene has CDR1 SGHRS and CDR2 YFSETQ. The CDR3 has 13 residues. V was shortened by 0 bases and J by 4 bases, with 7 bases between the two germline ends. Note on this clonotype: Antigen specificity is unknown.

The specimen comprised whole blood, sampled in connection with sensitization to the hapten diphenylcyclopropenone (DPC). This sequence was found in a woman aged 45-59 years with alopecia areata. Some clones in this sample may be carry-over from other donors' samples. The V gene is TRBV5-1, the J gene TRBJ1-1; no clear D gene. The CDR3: CASSLVEGTEAFF. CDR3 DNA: TGCGCCAGCAGCTTGGTAGAGGGCACTGAAGCTTTCTTT.